A selection of T cell receptor beta chains follows, all from one sample in a study of radiotherapy plus CTLA-4 blockade in lung cancer. Libraries were prepared by immunoSEQ multiplex PCR; TCRdb keeps only in-frame clonotypes and omits some of them. The data contain some 15,000 clones, about 71% of them singletons. Sequenced material: peripheral blood, taken from a patient treated with radiotherapy plus ipilimumab. These receptors all come from a human donor with non-small cell lung cancer whose response to radiotherapy plus ipilimumab could not be evaluated. Each CDR3 is given with its conserved first and last residue. Each record gives: CDR3 DNA, CDR3 protein, V gene, D gene, clone size, J gene. D genes are given only for firm matches. Clone size, where shown, is once, few, many, or a class for clones that have expanded.

cdr3_nt: TGTGCCAGTAGTCGGGGATCCCACACAGATACGCAGTATTTT
cdr3_aa: CASSRGSHTDTQYF
v_call: TRBV19
d_call: -
clone_size: -
j_call: TRBJ2-3

cdr3_nt: TGTGCCAGTAGTGCCCGCGGGACAGGGGGACTGAATTCACCCCTCCACTTT
cdr3_aa: CASSARGTGGLNSPLHF
v_call: TRBV19
d_call: TRBD1
clone_size: -
j_call: TRBJ1-6

cdr3_nt: TGTGCCAGCAGCTATTTAATGGGAGGTCTTACTGAAGCTTTCTTT
cdr3_aa: CASSYLMGGLTEAFF
v_call: TRBV7-2
d_call: -
clone_size: -
j_call: TRBJ1-1

cdr3_nt: TGTGCCAGCAGCGTAGGGGTAGCGGGGGGTCAAGAGACCCAGTACTTC
cdr3_aa: CASSVGVAGGQETQYF
v_call: TRBV9
d_call: TRBD2
clone_size: -
j_call: TRBJ2-5

cdr3_nt: TGCGCCAGCAGCCTAAGGGGCACGAACACTGAAGCTTTCTTT
cdr3_aa: CASSLRGTNTEAFF
v_call: TRBV5-1
d_call: -
clone_size: -
j_call: TRBJ1-1

cdr3_nt: TGTGCCAGCAGCCCCATGGACAGGGGGAATTCGGAAGCTTTCTTT
cdr3_aa: CASSPMDRGNSEAFF
v_call: TRBV5-4
d_call: TRBD1
clone_size: -
j_call: TRBJ1-1

cdr3_nt: TGCGCCAGCAGCGAGGGACTCCCGAGCGGACTAGCCAAAAACATTCAGTACTTC
cdr3_aa: CASSEGLPSGLAKNIQYF
v_call: TRBV5-1
d_call: -
clone_size: -
j_call: TRBJ2-4

cdr3_nt: TGTGCCTGGAGAGGGCGGGCTGAAGCTTTCTTT
cdr3_aa: CAWRGRAEAFF
v_call: TRBV30
d_call: -
clone_size: -
j_call: TRBJ1-1

cdr3_nt: TGCGCCAGCAGCCCCTCGTGGCAGGTGAACACTGAAGCTTTCTTT
cdr3_aa: CASSPSWQVNTEAFF
v_call: TRBV5-1
d_call: -
clone_size: -
j_call: TRBJ1-1

cdr3_nt: TGTGCCAGCAGCTCCTTGGACAGCTACAATGAGCAGTTCTTC
cdr3_aa: CASSSLDSYNEQFF
v_call: TRBV2
d_call: -
clone_size: -
j_call: TRBJ2-1

cdr3_nt: TGCGCCAGCAGCGCCGACAGGGGACAGGGGCTCCGTTCCTCCTACAATGAGCAGTTCTTC
cdr3_aa: CASSADRGQGLRSSYNEQFF
v_call: TRBV5-1
d_call: TRBD1
clone_size: -
j_call: TRBJ2-1

cdr3_nt: TGCGCCAGCAGCCCCGAGTTTCGGGAAGAGACCCAGTACTTC
cdr3_aa: CASSPEFREETQYF
v_call: TRBV5-1
d_call: -
clone_size: few
j_call: TRBJ2-5

cdr3_nt: TGTGCCAGCAGCCCGGGCGGACTAGCGGGGAACTACGAGCAGTACTTC
cdr3_aa: CASSPGGLAGNYEQYF
v_call: TRBV5-4
d_call: TRBD2
clone_size: -
j_call: TRBJ2-7

cdr3_nt: TGTGCCTGGAGCGGTTGGGGAGCCGCAGATACGCAGTATTTT
cdr3_aa: CAWSGWGAADTQYF
v_call: TRBV30
d_call: -
clone_size: -
j_call: TRBJ2-3

cdr3_nt: TGTGCCATCAGTGCACAGGGGGGGAGGAATGAGCAGTTCTTC
cdr3_aa: CAISAQGGRNEQFF
v_call: TRBV10-3
d_call: -
clone_size: medium-sized
j_call: TRBJ2-1

cdr3_nt: TGTGCCAGCAGTCAGAGGGGGTTCTATGGCTACACCTTC
cdr3_aa: CASSQRGFYGYTF
v_call: TRBV5-4
d_call: -
clone_size: -
j_call: TRBJ1-2

cdr3_nt: TGTGCCAGTAGTAGTACCGCGGGGGGGGAGACCCAGTACTTC
cdr3_aa: CASSSTAGGETQYF
v_call: TRBV19
d_call: TRBD2
clone_size: few
j_call: TRBJ2-5

cdr3_nt: TGTGCCAGCAGCCAGATGAACACCGGGGAGCTGTTTTTT
cdr3_aa: CASSQMNTGELFF
v_call: TRBV7-3
d_call: -
clone_size: few
j_call: TRBJ2-2

cdr3_nt: TGTGCCAGCAGCTCTGGATTGCGCGGGCAAGAGACCCAGTACTTC
cdr3_aa: CASSSGLRGQETQYF
v_call: TRBV11-2
d_call: -
clone_size: -
j_call: TRBJ2-5

cdr3_nt: TGTGCCAGCAGCTTGGAAGCGGGGATGAACACCGGGGAGCTGTTTTTT
cdr3_aa: CASSLEAGMNTGELFF
v_call: TRBV5-4
d_call: TRBD2
clone_size: -
j_call: TRBJ2-2

cdr3_nt: TGTGCTAGCAGCTTAGTAGGAGTTTATACCGGGGAGCTGTTTTTT
cdr3_aa: CASSLVGVYTGELFF
v_call: TRBV7-7
d_call: -
clone_size: -
j_call: TRBJ2-2

cdr3_nt: TGCGCCAGCAGCTTGGCGGGAGGGGGAAACTATGGCTACACCTTC
cdr3_aa: CASSLAGGGNYGYTF
v_call: TRBV5-1
d_call: -
clone_size: once
j_call: TRBJ1-2

cdr3_nt: TGCGCCAGCAGCTCCGACTTCGCAACTAATGAAAAACTGTTTTTT
cdr3_aa: CASSSDFATNEKLFF
v_call: TRBV5-1
d_call: -
clone_size: -
j_call: TRBJ1-4

cdr3_nt: TGTGCCAGCTTAAGCCCTGAAGTCGGGGAGCTGTTTTTT
cdr3_aa: CASLSPEVGELFF
v_call: TRBV6-1
d_call: -
clone_size: -
j_call: TRBJ2-2

cdr3_nt: TGTGCCAGCAGCTCCAGGGCAGGGGGCCATCGATACGAGCAGTACTTC
cdr3_aa: CASSSRAGGHRYEQYF
v_call: TRBV28
d_call: TRBD1
clone_size: -
j_call: TRBJ2-7

cdr3_nt: TGCGCCAGCAGCCAGCCGACTAGCAGATACAATGAGCAGTTCTTC
cdr3_aa: CASSQPTSRYNEQFF
v_call: TRBV4-1
d_call: TRBD2
clone_size: -
j_call: TRBJ2-1

cdr3_nt: TGCGCCAGCAGCCAAGGCACAGGGCCTACCCGCATATATTTT
cdr3_aa: CASSQGTGPTRIYF
v_call: TRBV4-3
d_call: -
clone_size: -
j_call: TRBJ1-3

cdr3_nt: TGTGCCAGCAGGAAACGAGTGGGAGGCACTGAAGCTTTCTTT
cdr3_aa: CASRKRVGGTEAFF
v_call: TRBV2
d_call: -
clone_size: -
j_call: TRBJ1-1

cdr3_nt: TGTGCCAGCTCAAGCTCCCAGGCTGGAAACACCATATATTTT
cdr3_aa: CASSSSQAGNTIYF
v_call: TRBV18
d_call: -
clone_size: -
j_call: TRBJ1-3

cdr3_nt: TGTGCCAGCTCACCATCCTCAGGGACAGGCGGCACCGGGGAGCTGTTTTTT
cdr3_aa: CASSPSSGTGGTGELFF
v_call: TRBV18
d_call: TRBD1
clone_size: -
j_call: TRBJ2-2

cdr3_nt: TGTGCCAGCAGCTTAACATTCAGCCAGGGGTATGAGCAGTTCTTC
cdr3_aa: CASSLTFSQGYEQFF
v_call: TRBV7-3
d_call: -
clone_size: -
j_call: TRBJ2-1

cdr3_nt: TGTGCCAGCAGTGAAGCCCCCGGGACACCGAATGAGCAGTTCTTC
cdr3_aa: CASSEAPGTPNEQFF
v_call: TRBV2
d_call: -
clone_size: -
j_call: TRBJ2-1